This TCR beta chain came from a study of PD-L1 blockade in urothelial cancer. Time point noted: peripheral blood 6 weeks after treatment start. The cohort comprised individuals with locally advanced or metastatic urothelial carcinoma. Using immunoSEQ multiplex PCR, the repertoire was profiled, and TCRdb retains in-frame clones only, with some absent. The profile shows roughly 120,000 clones, approximately 90% of them singletons. J was trimmed by 5 bases and V by 3 bases; bases with no gene match: 10. The length of the CDR3 is 16 residues. CDR1 and CDR2 (germline): SGHTS, YDEGEE. The source was PBMCs, collected around atezolizumab (anti-PD-L1) treatment. This TCR was recovered from a man aged 60 to 75 with urothelial cancer. This chain uses TRBV5-8 with TRBJ1-2, with 10 bases matching TRBD1. The CDR3: CASSSLDWTGGYGYTF. The CDR3 nucleotides are TGTGCCAGCAGCTCACTGGACTGGACAGGGGGTTATGGCTACACCTTC.